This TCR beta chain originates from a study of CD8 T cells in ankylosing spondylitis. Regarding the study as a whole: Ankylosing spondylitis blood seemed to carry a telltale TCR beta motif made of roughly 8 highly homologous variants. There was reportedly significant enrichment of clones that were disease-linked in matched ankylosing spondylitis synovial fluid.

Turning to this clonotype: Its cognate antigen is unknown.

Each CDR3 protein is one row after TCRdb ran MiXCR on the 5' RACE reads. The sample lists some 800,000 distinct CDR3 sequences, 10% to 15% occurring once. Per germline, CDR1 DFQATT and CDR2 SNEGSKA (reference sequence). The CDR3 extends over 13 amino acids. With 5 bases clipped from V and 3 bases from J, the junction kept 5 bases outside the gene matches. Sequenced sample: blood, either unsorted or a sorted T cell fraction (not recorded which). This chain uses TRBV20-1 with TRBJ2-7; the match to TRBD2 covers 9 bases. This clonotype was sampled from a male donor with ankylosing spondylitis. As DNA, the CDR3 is TGCAGTGCTCTAGCGGGACCTCTCTACGAGCAGTACTTC. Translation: CSALAGPLYEQYF.